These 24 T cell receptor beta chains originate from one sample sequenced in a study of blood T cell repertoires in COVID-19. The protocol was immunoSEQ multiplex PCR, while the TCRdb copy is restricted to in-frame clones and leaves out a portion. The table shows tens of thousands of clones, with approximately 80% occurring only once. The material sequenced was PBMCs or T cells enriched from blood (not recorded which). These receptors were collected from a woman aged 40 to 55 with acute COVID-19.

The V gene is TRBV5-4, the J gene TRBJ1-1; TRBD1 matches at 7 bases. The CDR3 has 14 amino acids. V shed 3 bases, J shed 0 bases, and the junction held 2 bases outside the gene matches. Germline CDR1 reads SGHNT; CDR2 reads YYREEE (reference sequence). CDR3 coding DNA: TGTGCCAGCAGCTCGGGACAGATGAACACTGAAGCTTTCTTT. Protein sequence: CASSSGQMNTEAFF.

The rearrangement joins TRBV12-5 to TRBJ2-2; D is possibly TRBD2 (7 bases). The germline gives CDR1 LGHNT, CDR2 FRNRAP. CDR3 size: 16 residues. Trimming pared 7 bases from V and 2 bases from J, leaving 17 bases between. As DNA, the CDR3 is TGTGCTAGTGCTCTGGGGGGGACATCTAACACCGGGGAGCTGTTTTTT. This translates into CASALGGTSNTGELFF.

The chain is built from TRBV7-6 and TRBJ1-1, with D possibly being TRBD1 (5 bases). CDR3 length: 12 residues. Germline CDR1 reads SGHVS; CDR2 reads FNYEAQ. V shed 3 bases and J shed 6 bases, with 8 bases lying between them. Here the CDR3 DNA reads TGTGCCAGCAGCTTCAAAGGGGCTGAAGCTTTCTTT. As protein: CASSFKGAEAFF. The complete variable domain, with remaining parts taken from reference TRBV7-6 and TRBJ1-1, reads GAGVSQSPRYKVTKRGQDVALRCDPISGHVSLYWYRQALGQGPEFLTYFNYEAQQDKSGLPNDRFSAERPEGSISTLTIQRTEQRDSAMYRCASSFKGAEAFFGQGTRLTVV.

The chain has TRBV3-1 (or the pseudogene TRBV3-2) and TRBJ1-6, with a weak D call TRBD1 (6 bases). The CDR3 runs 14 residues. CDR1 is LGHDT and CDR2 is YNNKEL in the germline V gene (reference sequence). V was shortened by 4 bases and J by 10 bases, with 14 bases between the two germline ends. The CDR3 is CASSLLQRGSPLHF. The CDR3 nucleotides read TGTGCCAGCAGCCTCCTCCAGAGGGGGTCACCCCTCCACTTT.

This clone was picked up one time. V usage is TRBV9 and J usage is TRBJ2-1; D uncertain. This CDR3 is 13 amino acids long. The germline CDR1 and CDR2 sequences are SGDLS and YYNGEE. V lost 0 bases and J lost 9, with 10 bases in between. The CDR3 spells CASSVDLSGEQFF. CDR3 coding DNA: TGTGCCAGCAGCGTAGACCTATCTGGTGAGCAGTTCTTC. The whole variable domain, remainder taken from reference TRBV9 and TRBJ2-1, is DSGVTQTPKHLITATGQRVTLRCSPRSGDLSVYWYQQSLDQGLQFLIQYYNGEERAKGNILERFSAQQFPDLHSELNLSSLELGDSALYFCASSVDLSGEQFFGPGTRLTVL.

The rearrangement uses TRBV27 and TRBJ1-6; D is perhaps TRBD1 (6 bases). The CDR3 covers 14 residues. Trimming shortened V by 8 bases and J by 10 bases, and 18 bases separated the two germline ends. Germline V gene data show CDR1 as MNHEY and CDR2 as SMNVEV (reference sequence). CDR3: CASSWTSGDSPLHF. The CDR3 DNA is TGTGCCAGCTCCTGGACCTCAGGGGACTCACCCCTCCACTTT.

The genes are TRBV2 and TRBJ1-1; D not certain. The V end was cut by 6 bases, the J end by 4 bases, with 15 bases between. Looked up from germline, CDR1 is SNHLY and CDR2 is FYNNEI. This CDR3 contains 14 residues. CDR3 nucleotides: TGTGCCAGCAGGAGTCTTCTCGGGAGCACTGAAGCTTTCTTT. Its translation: CASRSLLGSTEAFF.

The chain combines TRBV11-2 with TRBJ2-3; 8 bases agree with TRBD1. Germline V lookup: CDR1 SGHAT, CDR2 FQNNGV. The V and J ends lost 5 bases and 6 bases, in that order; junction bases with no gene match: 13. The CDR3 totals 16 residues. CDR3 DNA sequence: TGTGCCAGCAGCCCTCGACAGGGGCGCATTTATGATACGCAGTATTTT. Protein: CASSPRQGRIYDTQYF.

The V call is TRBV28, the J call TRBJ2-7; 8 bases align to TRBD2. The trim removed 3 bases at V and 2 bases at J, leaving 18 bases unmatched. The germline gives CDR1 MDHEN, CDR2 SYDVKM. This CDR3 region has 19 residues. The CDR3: CASSLGSATSETSAYEQYF. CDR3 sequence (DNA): TGTGCCAGCAGTTTGGGGTCGGCGACTAGCGAAACTTCAGCCTACGAGCAGTACTTC.

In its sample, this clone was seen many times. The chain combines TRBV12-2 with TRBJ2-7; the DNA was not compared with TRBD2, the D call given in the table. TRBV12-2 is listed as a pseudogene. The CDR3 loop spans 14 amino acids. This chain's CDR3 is CASRLWREVYEQYF. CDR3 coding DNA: TGTGCAAGTCGCTTGTGGCGGGAGGTCTACGAGCAGTACTTC.

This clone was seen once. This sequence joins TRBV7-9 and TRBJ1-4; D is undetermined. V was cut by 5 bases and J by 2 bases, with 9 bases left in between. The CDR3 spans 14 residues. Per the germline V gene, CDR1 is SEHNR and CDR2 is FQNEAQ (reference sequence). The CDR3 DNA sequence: TGTGCCAGCAGCCTGGGAGGCACTAATGAAAAACTGTTTTTT. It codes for CASSLGGTNEKLFF.

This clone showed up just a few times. The CDR3 protein is CASNRGGGVTYEQYF. The CDR3 DNA reads TGTGCCAGCAACCGGGGGGGAGGGGTCACCTACGAGCAGTACTTC. The chain has TRBV11-2 and TRBJ2-7, with 8 bases matching TRBD2. Germline CDR1 is SGHAT and CDR2 is FQNNGV. V lost 7 bases, J lost 2 bases, and 10 bases stayed unmatched. The CDR3 runs to 15 residues.

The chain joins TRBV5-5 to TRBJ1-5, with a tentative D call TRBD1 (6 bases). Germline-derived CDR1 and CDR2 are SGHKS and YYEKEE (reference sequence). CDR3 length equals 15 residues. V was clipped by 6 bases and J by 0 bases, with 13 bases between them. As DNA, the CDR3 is TGTGCCAGCACCTACGGACAGAATAGCAATCAGCCCCAGCATTTT. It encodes CASTYGQNSNQPQHF.

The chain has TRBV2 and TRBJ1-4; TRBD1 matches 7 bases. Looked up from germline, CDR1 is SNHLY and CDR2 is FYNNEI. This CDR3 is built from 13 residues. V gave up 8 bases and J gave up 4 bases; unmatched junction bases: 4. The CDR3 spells CASFRDSNEKLFF. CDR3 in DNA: TGTGCCAGCTTCCGGGACAGTAATGAAAAACTGTTTTTT.

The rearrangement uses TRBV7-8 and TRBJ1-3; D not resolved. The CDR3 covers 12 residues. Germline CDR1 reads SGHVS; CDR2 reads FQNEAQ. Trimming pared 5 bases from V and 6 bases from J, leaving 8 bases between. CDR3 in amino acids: CASSPPLNTIYF. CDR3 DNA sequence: TGTGCCAGCAGCCCCCCTTTAAACACCATATATTTT.

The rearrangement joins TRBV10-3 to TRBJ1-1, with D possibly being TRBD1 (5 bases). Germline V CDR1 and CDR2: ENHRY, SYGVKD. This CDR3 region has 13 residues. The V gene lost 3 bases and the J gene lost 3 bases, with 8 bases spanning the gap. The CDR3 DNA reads TGTGCCATCAGTGACGACAGATACACTGAAGCTTTCTTT. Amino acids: CAISDDRYTEAFF.

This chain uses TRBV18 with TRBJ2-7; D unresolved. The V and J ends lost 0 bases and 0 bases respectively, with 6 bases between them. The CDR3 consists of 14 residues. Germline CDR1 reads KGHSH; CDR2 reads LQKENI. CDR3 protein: CASSPPYSSYEQYF. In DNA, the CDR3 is TGTGCCAGCTCACCACCGTACAGCTCCTACGAGCAGTACTTC.

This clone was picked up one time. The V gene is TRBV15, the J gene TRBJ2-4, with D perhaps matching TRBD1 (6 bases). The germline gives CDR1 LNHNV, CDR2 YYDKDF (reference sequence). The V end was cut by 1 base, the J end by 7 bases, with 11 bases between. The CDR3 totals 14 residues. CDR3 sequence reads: CATSRVGDNNIQYF. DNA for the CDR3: TGTGCCACCAGCAGAGTCGGGGACAACAACATTCAGTACTTC.

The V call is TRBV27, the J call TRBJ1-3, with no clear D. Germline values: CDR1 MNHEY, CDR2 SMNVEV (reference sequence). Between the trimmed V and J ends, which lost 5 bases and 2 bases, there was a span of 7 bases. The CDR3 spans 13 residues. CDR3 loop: CASSIGAGNTIYF. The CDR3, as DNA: TGTGCCAGCAGTATCGGGGCTGGAAACACCATATATTTT.

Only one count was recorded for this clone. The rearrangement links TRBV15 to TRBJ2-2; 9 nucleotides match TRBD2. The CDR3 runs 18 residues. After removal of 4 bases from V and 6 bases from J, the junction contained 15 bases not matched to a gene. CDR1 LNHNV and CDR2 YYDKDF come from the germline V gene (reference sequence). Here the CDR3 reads CATSTLGVAGEGAGELFF. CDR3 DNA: TGTGCCACCAGCACCCTAGGGGTAGCGGGAGAAGGGGCCGGGGAGCTGTTTTTT.

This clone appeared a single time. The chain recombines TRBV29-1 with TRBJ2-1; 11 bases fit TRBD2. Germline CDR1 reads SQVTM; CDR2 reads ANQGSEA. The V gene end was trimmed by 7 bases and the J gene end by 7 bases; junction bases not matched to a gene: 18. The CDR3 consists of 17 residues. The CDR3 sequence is CSARPGTSGPHLNEQFF. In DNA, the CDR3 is TGCAGCGCCCGCCCCGGGACTAGCGGACCCCATTTAAATGAGCAGTTCTTC.

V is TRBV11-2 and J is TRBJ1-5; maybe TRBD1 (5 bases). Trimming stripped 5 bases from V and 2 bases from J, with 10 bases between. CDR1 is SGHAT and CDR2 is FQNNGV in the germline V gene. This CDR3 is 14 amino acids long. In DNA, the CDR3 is TGTGCCAGCAGCCGGGACTCCCGCAATCAGCCCCAGCATTTT. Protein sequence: CASSRDSRNQPQHF.

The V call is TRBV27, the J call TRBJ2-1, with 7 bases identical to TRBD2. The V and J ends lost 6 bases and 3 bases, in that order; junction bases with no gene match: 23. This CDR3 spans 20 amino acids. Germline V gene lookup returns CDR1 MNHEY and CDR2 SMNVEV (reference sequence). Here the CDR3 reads CASSPRGGTRTSGFYNEQFF. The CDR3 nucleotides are TGTGCCAGCAGCCCTAGAGGAGGGACGAGGACTAGTGGGTTCTACAATGAGCAGTTCTTC.

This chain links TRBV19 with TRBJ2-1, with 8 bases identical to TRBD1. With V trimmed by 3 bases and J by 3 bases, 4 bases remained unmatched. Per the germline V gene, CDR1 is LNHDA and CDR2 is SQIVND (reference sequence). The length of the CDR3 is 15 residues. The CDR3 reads CASSIRQGSYNEQFF. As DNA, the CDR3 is TGTGCCAGTAGTATTCGACAGGGGAGCTACAATGAGCAGTTCTTC. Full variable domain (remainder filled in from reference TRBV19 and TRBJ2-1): DGGITQSPKYLFRKEGQNVTLSCEQNLNHDAMYWYRQDPGQGLRLIYYSQIVNDFQKGDIAEGYSVSREKKESFPLTVTSAQKNPTAFYLCASSIRQGSYNEQFFGPGTRLTVL.